There are a few counts of the clone carrying this T cell receptor beta chain. This CDR3 spans 15 amino acids. Germline V gives CDR1 MGHDK, CDR2 SYGVNS. The V gene lost 5 bases and the J gene lost 9 bases, with 17 bases spanning the gap. The record originates from a study of T cell changes during pregnancy in multiple sclerosis. This table comes from immunoSEQ multiplex PCR, and its TCRdb copy is limited to in-frame clones, with some not included. There are tens of thousands of clones in the sample; approximately 90% occur only once, and under 0.55% lies in the top ten. V gene TRBV25-1 combines with J gene TRBJ1-6; D remains unclear. This clonotype originated in a female donor in good health, enrolled as a control in a pregnancy study. The sample consisted of CD4+ T cells from peripheral blood mononuclear cells, taken in the first trimester of pregnancy. The CDR3 bases are TGTGCCAGCAGTCCTGACGATGCGGCAGCTTCACCCCTCCACTTT. Translated, it gives CASSPDDAAASPLHF.